There are a few counts of the clone carrying this T cell receptor (beta chain). Its antigen is not known. This record comes from a study of beta chain features in type 1 diabetes. Findings and limits, study-wide: Moderately but significantly shorter TCRB CDR3s were found in Type 1 diabetes patients in all four CD4+ subsets.

The study reverse transcribed the entire isolated RNA, so it sequenced expressed TCRB transcripts. Some clones are missing from TCRdb's copy, which holds only in-frame ones; the method was immunoSEQ multiplex PCR. The data contain over 650,000 clones, 11% to 15% of them singletons. This CDR3 comprises 16 residues. V trimming: 1 base; J trimming: 5 bases; junction bases outside the gene matches: 3. The germline gives CDR1 MGHDK, CDR2 SYGVNS. Sequenced input: naive CD4+ T cells from blood. The TCR comes from a man aged 18-30 years with type 1 diabetes. The chain couples TRBV25-1 to TRBJ2-7, with 15 bases matching TRBD2. CDR3 amino acids: CASSEFGLAGGNEQYF. In nucleotides, the CDR3 is TGTGCCAGCAGTGAATTCGGACTAGCGGGAGGGAACGAGCAGTACTTC.